Following are 31 T cell receptor beta chains from one sample sequenced in a study of T cells expressing NK-cell markers. TCRdb reprocessed the 5' RACE reads and keeps a single row for each CDR3 protein, giving no DNA. The listing contains a few hundred thousand distinct CDR3 sequences. Sequenced material: blood T cells: a sorted CD56 or NKG2C T cell subset, CD4+ or CD8+ T cells, or bulk PBMC T cells (not recorded which). These receptors all come from a man between 18 and 35 years old in good health.

This chain links TRBV20-1 with TRBJ2-5; absent DNA, TCRdb's TRBD1 call cannot be checked. Germline V gene data show CDR1 as DFQATT and CDR2 as SNEGSKA (reference sequence). CDR3 length equals 15 residues. CDR3: CSATRQGAGRETQYF.

The CDR3 loop reads CASSSRDFTEAFF. This chain links TRBV7-2 with TRBJ1-1; TCRdb returns TRBD1, unconfirmable since there is no DNA. The CDR3 spans 13 residues. Per the germline V gene, CDR1 is SGHTA and CDR2 is FQGNSA.

The rearrangement links TRBV29-1 to TRBJ2-2; there is no DNA to check the TCRdb D call of TRBD1. This CDR3 has 14 residues. Germline V gene lookup returns CDR1 SQVTM and CDR2 ANQGSEA. The chain's CDR3 is CSVLTGTNTGELFF.

The rearrangement uses TRBV29-1 and TRBJ1-2; the D call of TRBD1 rests on TCRdb alone, since no DNA is present to check it. This CDR3 contains 15 residues. Germline CDR1 and CDR2: SQVTM and ANQGSEA. The CDR3 sequence: CSVEEGTGGRWGYTF.

V usage is TRBV27 and J usage is TRBJ2-5; TCRdb's assignment of TRBD1 cannot be checked, as there is no DNA. Germline assignment: CDR1 MNHEY and CDR2 SMNVEV (reference sequence). The CDR3 spans 15 residues. CDR3 amino acids: CASSLRDREEETQYF.

CDR3 sequence: CASSLATLLDTQYF. The rearrangement uses TRBV12-3 or TRBV12-4 and TRBJ2-3; TCRdb's D call, TRBD2, is unchecked because there is no DNA. The CDR3 contains 14 residues.

The chain is built from TRBV15 and TRBJ2-2; the D call from TCRdb, TRBD2, cannot be confirmed without DNA. Germline V gene lookup returns CDR1 LNHNV and CDR2 YYDKDF (reference sequence). The CDR3 totals 16 residues. CDR3: CATSIRQGLATGELFF.

The chain is built from TRBV12-3 or TRBV12-4 and TRBJ2-1; lacking DNA, the TRBD1 call made by TCRdb goes unchecked. The CDR3 length is 13 residues. Here the CDR3 reads CASKKGVYNEQFF.

The CDR3 region is CASSLDDRYEAFF. The chain couples TRBV5-5 to TRBJ1-1; with no DNA, the TCRdb D assignment of TRBD1 cannot be verified. Germline V gene data show CDR1 as SGHKS and CDR2 as YYEKEE (reference sequence). The CDR3 contains 13 residues.

V usage is TRBV12-3 or TRBV12-4 and J usage is TRBJ1-5; the TRBD1 assignment by TCRdb is unverifiable without DNA. This CDR3 has 17 residues. The CDR3 sequence is CASSSEAQGDSNQPQHF.

The chain is built from TRBV10-3 and TRBJ2-5; TCRdb's D gene call, TRBD1, goes unchecked for lack of DNA. This CDR3 contains 13 residues. The germline CDR1 and CDR2 sequences are ENHRY and SYGVKD. The CDR3 protein is CATAGQGWETQYF.

This chain uses TRBV4-3 with TRBJ2-1; TCRdb lists TRBD2, though no DNA is available to test this call. The CDR3 covers 16 residues. Per germline, CDR1 LGHNA and CDR2 YSLEER. The CDR3 here is CASSQAGTSGRAEQFF.

The chain links TRBV12-3 or TRBV12-4 to TRBJ2-3; TCRdb picks TRBD1, but there is no DNA to check that call. CDR3 length equals 15 residues. The CDR3 sequence is CASSLEGHYTDTQYF.

The V gene is TRBV4-2, the J gene TRBJ2-1; absent DNA, TCRdb's TRBD2 call cannot be checked. Germline values: CDR1 LGHNA, CDR2 YNFKEQ. CDR3 size: 19 residues. CDR3 region: CASTKGAGRPGLADNEQFF.

The V gene is TRBV28, the J gene TRBJ1-5; the TCRdb call, TRBD1, lacks DNA for checking. The germline V gene encodes CDR1 MDHEN and CDR2 SYDVKM. The CDR3 loop spans 15 amino acids. CDR3 amino acids: CASRTPTGGYQPQHF.

The gene calls are TRBV7-2 and TRBJ2-1; lacking DNA, the TRBD2 call made by TCRdb goes unchecked. Germline V gene sequence: CDR1 SGHTA, CDR2 FQGNSA. The CDR3 is made up of 14 amino acids. The CDR3 protein is CASSFLGGFGEQFF. Complete variable domain (other parts from reference TRBV7-2 and TRBJ2-1): GAGVSQSPSNKVTEKGKDVELRCDPISGHTALYWYRQSLGQGLEFLIYFQGNSAPDKSGLPSDRFSAERTGGSVSTLTIQRTQQEDSAVYLCASSFLGGFGEQFFGPGTRLTVL.

The chain combines TRBV4-2 with TRBJ1-5; no DNA is available, so the TRBD1 call from TCRdb remains unchecked. CDR3 length: 19 residues. Per the germline V gene, CDR1 is LGHNA and CDR2 is YNFKEQ. The CDR3 here is CASSQDDLVRQGVVQPQHF.

The chain combines TRBV3-1 with TRBJ2-1; TCRdb picks TRBD2, but there is no DNA to check that call. Per the germline V gene, CDR1 is LGHDT and CDR2 is YNNKEL (reference sequence). This CDR3 comprises 14 residues. CDR3: CASSPLAGVDEQFF.

V and J are TRBV18 and TRBJ2-6; the TCRdb D gene call, TRBD1, has no DNA to confirm it. The CDR3 runs to 19 residues. CDR1 KGHSH and CDR2 LQKENI come from the germline V gene. The chain's CDR3 is CASSRTGTGQNSGANVLTF.

The chain links TRBV18 to TRBJ2-5. From germline, CDR1 is KGHSH and CDR2 LQKENI. The CDR3 is 13 amino acids. The CDR3 here is CASSSASQETQYF.

The genes are TRBV19 and TRBJ1-5. Germline V gene lookup returns CDR1 LNHDA and CDR2 SQIVND (reference sequence). There are 13 residues in the CDR3. The CDR3 here is CASSGDLRQPQHF.

This sequence joins TRBV7-2 and TRBJ2-1; TCRdb outputs TRBD1, but without DNA this stays unchecked. CDR3 length: 16 residues. The V gene's germline CDR1 is SGHTA and CDR2 FQGNSA. The CDR3 sequence is CASSLTMGQVYNEQFF.

The chain uses TRBV20-1 and TRBJ2-2; TCRdb designates TRBD1, a call that cannot be tested without DNA. The CDR3 extends over 14 amino acids. CDR1 is DFQATT and CDR2 is SNEGSKA in the germline V gene (reference sequence). CDR3: CSARHGRGAGELFF.

The chain links TRBV6-2 or TRBV6-3 to TRBJ1-1. Germline CDR1 is MNHEY and CDR2 is SVGEGT. The CDR3 covers 13 residues. The CDR3 sequence: CASSTRPSPEAFF.

The chain has TRBV6-2 or TRBV6-3 and TRBJ1-1. This CDR3 comprises 14 residues. Germline values: CDR1 MNHEY, CDR2 SVGEGT. This CDR3 is CASSFGVGNTEAFF.

The genes are TRBV20-1 and TRBJ1-4. In germline, CDR1 is DFQATT, CDR2 SNEGSKA (reference sequence). CDR3 length equals 14 residues. CDR3 protein: CSARVAGFDEKLFF.

The chain has TRBV20-1 and TRBJ1-5. This CDR3 comprises 14 residues. The germline V gene has CDR1 DFQATT and CDR2 SNEGSKA (reference sequence). The CDR3: CSASNSLPNQPQHF.

V usage is TRBV10-3 and J usage is TRBJ2-2; TCRdb gives TRBD2 as the D gene, but with no DNA this cannot be confirmed. CDR1 ENHRY and CDR2 SYGVKD come from the germline V gene. The CDR3 loop spans 14 amino acids. This CDR3 reads CAINFGSEAGELFF.

The V gene is TRBV12-3 or TRBV12-4, the J gene TRBJ2-1; lacking DNA, the TRBD1 call made by TCRdb goes unchecked. The CDR3 covers 17 residues. The CDR3 loop reads CATGGQGTSSLIREQFF.

The gene calls are TRBV7-3 and TRBJ2-1; TCRdb gives TRBD2 as the D gene, but with no DNA this cannot be confirmed. Germline CDR1 is SGHTA and CDR2 is FQGTGA. The CDR3 is made up of 20 amino acids. The CDR3 here is CASSSRPLAGGPGGHNEQFF. The full variable domain, its missing parts supplied by reference TRBV7-3 and TRBJ2-1, is GAGVSQTPSNKVTEKGKYVELRCDPISGHTALYWYRQSLGQGPEFLIYFQGTGAADDSGLPNDRFFAVRPEGSVSTLKIQRTERGDSAVYLCASSSRPLAGGPGGHNEQFFGPGTRLTVL.

V usage is TRBV20-1 and J usage is TRBJ2-5. The CDR3 has 14 amino acids. From germline, CDR1 is DFQATT and CDR2 SNEGSKA (reference sequence). The CDR3: CSASLKEVQETQYF.